This T cell receptor (beta chain) is drawn from a study of OX40 agonist ivuxolimab in advanced cancers. Study-wide context: Ivuxolimab is an agonistic anti-OX40 (CD134) antibody, and patients were treated with it. Notes on the study in general: CD4+ T cells averaged fewer expanded clones than CD8+ T cells.

As regards this clone: Its specificity is not known.

Autoimmune disease history or systemic immunosuppression led to patients being barred. Blood sampling was done at baseline, cycle 4 day 1, and cycle 7 day 1. The table came from immunoSEQ multiplex PCR; TCRdb's copy has only in-frame clones and leaves some out. The sample has fewer than 90,000 clones; more than 80% are singletons. The TCR sequence derives from an adult with an advanced solid tumor such as melanoma, head and neck, liver or kidney cancer. The sample in question was CD4+ or CD8+ T cells sorted from blood, obtained in a trial of the OX40 agonist ivuxolimab.

The CDR3 loop reads CAWTPGQGRAFF. CDR3 sequence (DNA): TGTGCCTGGACCCCGGGACAGGGGAGAGCTTTCTTT. The gene calls are TRBV30 and TRBJ1-1; 10 nucleotides match TRBD1. With V trimmed by 4 bases and J by 10 bases, 6 bases remained unmatched. CDR3 length equals 12 residues. CDR1 GTSNPN and CDR2 SVGIG come from the germline V gene (reference sequence).